The T cell receptor (beta chain) under discussion was sequenced for a study of CD8+CD57+ T cells in acquired aplastic anemia (dated by TCRdb to 2016 to 2019). Concerning the study at large: DNA extracted from sorted CD4+ and CD8+ cells had a mean of roughly 3 ug, with a range of about 0.2 to 30 ug. For healthy donor samples, the average read count was roughly 9.9 million for CD4+ cells and approximately 12 million for CD8+ cells.

Compared with germline, V lacks 3 bases and J lacks 10 bases; bases without a gene match: 3. The CDR3, cysteine through phenylalanine, is 12 amino acids long. This entry keeps only the CDR3 DNA: 36 bases, framed from base 1. TCR repertoires of sorted CD4+ and CD8+ blood T cells from severe aplastic anemia patients and healthy subjects were deep-sequenced in the study. Ficoll-Paque density gradient centrifugation was used to isolate peripheral blood mononuclear cells. Before DNA extraction, CD4+ and CD8+ T cells were sorted with FACS or magnetic beads. Genomic DNA served as template for TCR beta VDJ combination and CDR3 sequence profiling. An Illumina HiSeq 2000 was the platform used for TCR repertoire sequencing. The authors' pipeline ran thus. TRBV/TRBJ rearrangement plots, CDR3 size and DJ length profiles, and Simpson's diversity index were used to assess repertoires. The immunodominant clone was defined as the most abundant DNA sequence in deep sequencing data. CDR3 amino acid sequences were screened for sharing across subjects and were compared with published repertoires and the VDJdb database. TCRdb ran its own pipeline on the public reads, namely fastp trimming at Q25 and MiXCR clone calling, and kept in-frame beta chains. Every CDR3 protein is listed once, alongside the most common genes and DNA of its rows. The V and J calls come from TCRdb's annotation, not from the publication. This sample comprises 180,000 or so distinct CDR3 sequences, approximately 46% of them detected only once. The ten top clones hold around 2.9% of the sample.

At least ten counts were recorded for this clonotype. This receptor's antigen is unknown. Per-nucleotide qualities are absent, and no much larger clonotype sits a single base away. Study-level results and caveats: Patients and healthy controls showed no significant difference in CD8+ Simpson's diversity (P=0.060). Although roughly 30 CD8+ CDR3 sequences were shared by patients and controls, these sequences appeared highly expressed in patients and within the immunodominant clones of patients.

The chain is encoded by TRBV12-3 or TRBV12-4 joined to TRBJ2-3; TRBD2 matches 8 bases in the middle. Sequencing was performed on sorted CD4+, CD8+, or CD8+CD57+ T cells (not recorded which) from PBMCs. The origin of this receptor is a human donor in good health. The CDR3 is CASSFRREAQYF. The sequenced DNA: TGTGCCAGCAGTTTTCGGCGGGAGGCGCAGTATTTT.